This TCR beta chain was recovered during a study of technical replicates of blood from a few donors (dated by TCRdb to the late 2010s). Trimming leaves V shorter by 3 bases and J shorter by 3 bases, with the junction holding 9 bases beyond the gene matches. Taken from cysteine to phenylalanine, the CDR3 has 18 residues. CDR3 DNA is the only sequence kept; it has 54 bases, read in frame from the first base. CDR1 and CDR2, looked up from the germline V gene, are SGDLS and YYNGEE. The library was produced with the immunoSEQ multiplex PCR assay. Drawn from immuneACCESS, this table holds only the in-frame rearrangements with V and J called that TCRdb kept. Clones are partly lost; checked studies trace under half to an unresolved V gene and leave the rest unexplained. Recorded for this sample are about 88,000 clones; around 90% of them occurred a single time. The ten largest clones represent over 0.2% of the sample.

In the case of this clone: Its antigen is not yet known. One base away there is no much larger clone; base qualities are not given.

Material for sequencing was T cells isolated from PBMCs. The clonotype was recovered from a human donor in good health. The rearrangement joined TRBV9 to TRBJ2-6; the central 10 bases match TRBD1. The CDR3 region reads CASSGVGTGVGGANVLTF. DNA sequence: TGTGCCAGCAGCGGAGTAGGGACAGGGGTTGGTGGGGCCAACGTCCTGACTTTC.